A single sample is the source of the 11 T cell receptor beta chains below, sequenced in a study of CXCR3-negative and CXCR3-positive naive CD8 T cells. Findings and limits, study-wide: Higher TRB CDR3 hydrophobicity marked CXCR3-positive naive cells relative to CXCR3-negative naive cells.

Their specific antigens are unknown. Libraries of TRB cDNA were made by 5' RACE and carried UMIs. TCRdb re-called the 5' RACE reads; every CDR3 protein appears as one record, without DNA. This listing includes over 95,000 distinct CDR3 sequences. What was sequenced was naive CXCR3+ CD8+ T cells from blood. The subset denotes: CD45RO-CCR7+CD27+CD95- naive CD8+ T cells expressing CXCR3 (TNR3+). The receptor source for this set is a human donor in good health. Some clones in this sample may be carry-over from other donors' samples.

The chain couples TRBV9 to TRBJ2-7; TCRdb's assignment of TRBD1 cannot be checked, as there is no DNA. The germline V gene has CDR1 SGDLS and CDR2 YYNGEE. This CDR3 contains 12 residues. The CDR3 protein is CASSYHPGEQYF.

The V and J genes are TRBV28 and TRBJ2-7; without DNA, the TCRdb call of TRBD1 cannot be checked. The CDR3 is 17 amino acids. CDR1 is MDHEN and CDR2 is SYDVKM in the germline V gene. The CDR3 is CASSWLTPGQGFHEQYF.

The chain recombines TRBV7-2 with TRBJ1-5. Germline-derived CDR1 and CDR2 are SGHTA and FQGNSA. This CDR3 has 16 amino acids. The CDR3 reads CASSLGFGWGNQPQHF. The full variable domain, in which reference TRBV7-2 and TRBJ1-5 provide the parts outside the CDR3, is GAGVSQSPSNKVTEKGKDVELRCDPISGHTALYWYRQSLGQGLEFLIYFQGNSAPDKSGLPSDRFSAERTGGSVSTLTIQRTQQEDSAVYLCASSLGFGWGNQPQHFGDGTRLSIL.

The rearrangement uses TRBV29-1 and TRBJ1-1. Germline CDR1 reads SQVTM; CDR2 reads ANQGSEA. This CDR3 comprises 12 residues. The CDR3 reads CSVKVANTEAFF.

The chain joins TRBV7-8 to TRBJ2-5; lacking DNA, the TRBD1 call made by TCRdb goes unchecked. The CDR3 has 15 residues. Looked up from germline, CDR1 is SGHVS and CDR2 is FQNEAQ. The CDR3 spells CASSQEGQGRETQYF.

The chain uses TRBV18 and TRBJ1-1. CDR3 size: 14 residues. Germline V CDR1 and CDR2: KGHSH, LQKENI. This CDR3 is CASSPGGGPTEAFF.

This rearrangement joins TRBV12-3 or TRBV12-4 to TRBJ2-7; lacking DNA, the TRBD1 call made by TCRdb goes unchecked. This CDR3 spans 13 amino acids. The CDR3 here is CASSPRTVGEQYF.

This chain links TRBV7-3 with TRBJ1-1. Germline V CDR1 and CDR2: SGHTA, FQGTGA. This CDR3 has 13 residues. CDR3 residues: CASSYYDGSEAFF. The full variable domain, its missing parts supplied by reference TRBV7-3 and TRBJ1-1, is GAGVSQTPSNKVTEKGKYVELRCDPISGHTALYWYRQSLGQGPEFLIYFQGTGAADDSGLPNDRFFAVRPEGSVSTLKIQRTERGDSAVYLCASSYYDGSEAFFGQGTRLTVV.

The V and J genes are TRBV5-1 and TRBJ2-7; TCRdb names TRBD2, which stays unverified in the absence of DNA. The CDR3 is 16 residues long. Looked up from germline, CDR1 is SGHRS and CDR2 is YFSETQ. The CDR3 protein is CASSLVEDPSSYEQYF.

CDR3 residues: CASGPVSYNEQFF. The chain is built from TRBV10-2 and TRBJ2-1. CDR1 and CDR2 (germline): WSHSY, SAAADI. This CDR3 spans 13 amino acids.

V gene TRBV29-1 combines with J gene TRBJ2-2. The length of the CDR3 is 12 residues. Germline-derived CDR1 and CDR2 are SQVTM and ANQGSEA. CDR3 in amino acids: CSAEDLGGELFF.